Following are 30 T cell receptor beta chains from one sample sequenced in a study of a mutant IDH1 vaccine in newly diagnosed glioma. The protocol was immunoSEQ multiplex PCR, while the TCRdb copy is restricted to in-frame clones and leaves out a portion. The repertoire holds roughly 29,000 clones, with around 80% as singletons. Stated time point: week 23, last vaccination. In the vaccine, a single dose held 300 ug of the mutant IDH1 20-mer peptide, along with topical imiquimod. These receptors have no known antigen. The starting material was PBMCs, obtained from a glioma patient whose treatment included an IDH1 peptide vaccine. These receptors originate from a woman aged 18-29 years with glioma.

V usage is TRBV2 and J usage is TRBJ2-1, with 8 bases matching TRBD2. Germline V gives CDR1 SNHLY, CDR2 FYNNEI. V gave up 6 bases and J gave up 4 bases; unmatched junction bases: 11. The CDR3 has 16 residues. CDR3 sequence: CASSLLLADYYNEQFF. The CDR3, as DNA: TGTGCCAGCAGCCTTCTACTAGCGGACTATTACAATGAGCAGTTCTTC.

The chain carries TRBV6-1 and TRBJ2-7, with D perhaps TRBD1 (6 bases). V dropped 6 bases and J dropped 2 bases, with 14 bases sitting between them. Germline-derived CDR1 and CDR2 are MNHNS and SASEGT. The CDR3 runs to 14 residues. The CDR3 DNA is TGTGCCAGCAGCGGCCGGACAGACGCCTACGAGCAGTACTTC. Translating gives CASSGRTDAYEQYF.

The chain carries TRBV4-3 and TRBJ1-1, with a weak D call TRBD1 (5 bases). Germline CDR1 is LGHNA and CDR2 is YSLEER. Deletions cut 3 bases from V and 0 bases from J, with 14 bases between. This CDR3 has 16 amino acids. The CDR3 sequence: CASSQGLTSMNTEAFF. The CDR3 DNA follows: TGCGCCAGCAGCCAGGGGCTCACGTCCATGAACACTGAAGCTTTCTTT.

V and J are TRBV18 and TRBJ2-1; TRBD2 aligns across 12 bases. This CDR3 has 16 residues. The germline V gene has CDR1 KGHSH and CDR2 LQKENI. V lost 0 bases, J lost 7 bases, and 4 bases stayed unmatched. CDR3 sequence (DNA): TGTGCCAGCTCACCACCGGCTAGCGGGAGGGTTAATGAGCAGTTCTTC. Residues: CASSPPASGRVNEQFF. Together with reference TRBV18 and TRBJ2-1, the CDR3 gives the full variable domain: NAGVMQNPRHLVRRRGQEARLRCSPMKGHSHVYWYRQLPEEGLKFMVYLQKENIIDESGMPKERFSAEFPKEGPSILRIQQVVRGDSAAYFCASSPPASGRVNEQFFGPGTRLTVL.

This sequence joins TRBV14 and TRBJ2-1; TRBD1 agrees at 8 bases. This CDR3 is 16 amino acids long. The J segment lost 0 bases and the V segment lost 2 bases, leaving 3 bases of the junction unmatched. Germline V gene lookup returns CDR1 SGHDN and CDR2 FVKESK. CDR3 loop: CASSQRTGLSYNEQFF. As DNA, the CDR3 is TGTGCCAGCAGCCAAAGGACAGGGCTCTCCTACAATGAGCAGTTCTTC.

This clone was picked up a small number of times. This rearrangement joins TRBV2 to TRBJ2-1, with 9 bases matching TRBD1. This CDR3 contains 13 residues. Germline V gene lookup returns CDR1 SNHLY and CDR2 FYNNEI. With 7 bases clipped from V and 6 bases from J, the junction kept 4 bases outside the gene matches. The CDR3 protein is CASTTQGANEQFF. CDR3 nucleotides: TGTGCCAGCACCACACAGGGGGCCAATGAGCAGTTCTTC.

The genes are TRBV5-6 and TRBJ2-1; D unresolved. The CDR3 loop spans 13 amino acids. V dropped 1 base and J dropped 7 bases, with 9 bases sitting between them. The V gene's germline CDR1 is SGHDT and CDR2 YYEEEE. The CDR3 loop is CASSLFSLNEQFF. In nucleotides, the CDR3 is TGTGCCAGCAGCTTGTTTTCCCTTAATGAGCAGTTCTTC.

This chain joins TRBV19 and TRBJ1-2; 11 nucleotides match TRBD1. The V gene's germline CDR1 is LNHDA and CDR2 SQIVND (reference sequence). V shed 8 bases and J 4 bases; nucleotides not matched to a gene: 12. CDR3 length: 16 amino acids. The CDR3 here is CASVPDPGQGGYGYTF. In DNA form, the CDR3 reads TGTGCCAGTGTCCCAGATCCGGGACAGGGGGGCTATGGCTACACCTTC.

This clone is a singleton in its sample. This sequence joins TRBV7-9 and TRBJ2-6; 8 bases are shared with TRBD1. The CDR3 length is 19 residues. Losses at the gene ends were 5 bases for V and 2 bases for J; bases not matched to a gene: 14. The germline CDR1 and CDR2 sequences are SEHNR and FQNEAQ (reference sequence). CDR3 sequence: CASSAGWGQAATGANVLTF. In DNA, the CDR3 is TGTGCCAGCAGCGCTGGGTGGGGACAGGCGGCGACTGGGGCCAACGTCCTGACTTTC.

This sequence joins TRBV7-3 and TRBJ2-3; no firm D call. Germline loops: CDR1 SGHTA, CDR2 FQGTGA. V lost 3 bases and J lost 6, with 4 bases in between. This CDR3 is built from 11 residues. The CDR3 reads CASSFDDTQYF. CDR3 coding DNA: TGTGCCAGCAGCTTCGACGATACGCAGTATTTT.

The V and J genes are TRBV2 and TRBJ1-2, with a weak D call TRBD1 (5 bases). Germline lookup yields CDR1 SNHLY and CDR2 FYNNEI. V was pared by 2 bases and J by 1 base, with 8 bases between. This CDR3 contains 14 residues. This CDR3 reads CASSELGLNYGYTF. The CDR3 region has the DNA TGTGCCAGCAGTGAACTGGGGCTTAACTATGGCTACACCTTC. The full variable domain, its missing parts supplied by reference TRBV2 and TRBJ1-2, is EPEVTQTPSHQVTQMGQEVILRCVPISNHLYFYWYRQILGQKVEFLVSFYNNEISEKSEIFDDQFSVERPDGSNFTLKIRSTKLEDSAMYFCASSELGLNYGYTFGSGTRLTVV.

The rearrangement uses TRBV4-1 and TRBJ1-4; D remains unclear. Deletions cut 3 bases from V and 5 bases from J, with 13 bases between. CDR3 length equals 15 residues. Germline lookup yields CDR1 MGHRA and CDR2 YSYEKL. The CDR3 region has the DNA TGCGCCAGCAGCCAGGGCTTTGGTTTCAATGAAAAACTGTTTTTT. Its protein is CASSQGFGFNEKLFF.

The chain is built from TRBV25-1 and TRBJ2-1; 14 bases match TRBD2. Germline V gene sequence: CDR1 MGHDK, CDR2 SYGVNS. The CDR3 totals 13 residues. V shed 10 bases and J 7 bases; nucleotides not matched to a gene: 3. The CDR3 bases are TGTGCCACCGGACTAGCGGGAGGTAATGAGCAGTTCTTC. It encodes CATGLAGGNEQFF.

This clone showed up just a few times. The rearrangement uses TRBV27 and TRBJ2-5; possibly TRBD1 or TRBD2 for D (5 bases each). Deletions cut 5 bases from V and 7 bases from J, with 20 bases between. Germline-derived CDR1 and CDR2 are MNHEY and SMNVEV (reference sequence). CDR3 length: 15 amino acids. The CDR3 DNA sequence: TGTGCCAGCAGTCCCGCTGGGACCAGGGAACGGACCCAGTACTTC. Amino acid sequence: CASSPAGTRERTQYF.

This chain joins TRBV30 and TRBJ1-4, with TRBD1 matching over 8 bases. There are 12 residues in the CDR3. Germline V gene lookup returns CDR1 GTSNPN and CDR2 SVGIG (reference sequence). V was pared by 7 bases and J by 4 bases, with 2 bases of the junction left unmatched. CDR3 sequence (DNA): TGTGCCTTGGACAGGGATAATGAAAAACTGTTTTTT. The encoded protein is CALDRDNEKLFF.

This clone was recorded only once. The genes are TRBV25-1 and TRBJ1-2, with 7 bases fitting TRBD1. The length of the CDR3 is 15 residues. Germline V lookup: CDR1 MGHDK, CDR2 SYGVNS. The junction had 3 bases not matched to a gene; V was cut back by 0 bases and J by 2 bases. The CDR3 DNA reads as TGTGCCAGCAGTGAATATCTAGGGGGCAACTATGGCTACACCTTC. Protein: CASSEYLGGNYGYTF.

The V call is TRBV5-1, the J call TRBJ2-6; D possibly corresponds to TRBD1 (6 bases). CDR1 and CDR2 (germline): SGHRS, YFSETQ. This CDR3 spans 17 amino acids. Trimming took 3 bases from V and 0 from J, leaving 13 bases between them. CDR3 in DNA: TGCGCCAGCAGCTGGGACATGATGAGCTCTGGGGCCAACGTCCTGACTTTC. Amino acid sequence: CASSWDMMSSGANVLTF. Combining the CDR3 with reference TRBV5-1 and TRBJ2-6 gives the whole variable domain KAGVTQTPRYLIKTRGQQVTLSCSPISGHRSVSWYQQTPGQGLQFLFEYFSETQRNKGNFPGRFSGRQFSNSRSEMNVSTLELGDSALYLCASSWDMMSSGANVLTFGAGSRLTVL.

A few counts support this clone. The V and J genes are TRBV7-9 and TRBJ2-5; 9 nucleotides agree with TRBD2. CDR3 length: 18 amino acids. Germline trimming cut 6 bases from V and 5 bases from J; bases unmatched to any gene: 19. The germline V gene encodes CDR1 SEHNR and CDR2 FQNEAQ (reference sequence). The chain's CDR3 is CASRPGLAIVGPPETQYF. The CDR3 nucleotides read TGTGCCAGCAGGCCGGGACTAGCCATTGTTGGGCCCCCGGAGACCCAGTACTTC.

This chain joins TRBV6-5 and TRBJ2-7; no reliable D call. This CDR3 contains 10 residues. The V gene lost 8 bases and the J gene lost 1 base, with 3 bases spanning the gap. Germline V gives CDR1 MNHEY, CDR2 SVGAGI. The CDR3 reads CASGSYEQYF. CDR3 bases: TGTGCCAGCGGGTCCTACGAGCAGTACTTC.

The chain combines TRBV7-9 with TRBJ2-7; no clear D. CDR1 and CDR2 (germline): SEHNR, FQNEAQ (reference sequence). The V gene lost 6 bases and the J gene lost 1 base, with 7 bases spanning the gap. CDR3 size: 12 residues. CDR3 sequence: CASRTESYEQYF. Written as DNA, the CDR3 is TGTGCCAGCAGGACGGAATCCTACGAGCAGTACTTC.

The genes are TRBV19 and TRBJ1-5, with D unresolved. The V gene lost 3 bases and the J gene lost 3 bases, with 15 bases spanning the gap. The germline V gene has CDR1 LNHDA and CDR2 SQIVND (reference sequence). The CDR3 runs 16 residues. The DNA for the CDR3 is TGTGCCAGTAGTATTTTCTCGGATCCTTCCAATCAGCCCCAGCATTTT. Translation: CASSIFSDPSNQPQHF.

J is TRBJ1-2 and V is TRBV15; 11 nucleotides align to TRBD1. The CDR3 length is 14 residues. V trimming: 1 base; J trimming: 5 bases; junction bases outside the gene matches: 0. The germline gives CDR1 LNHNV, CDR2 YYDKDF (reference sequence). For the CDR3, the DNA is TGTGCCACCAGCAGAGGGGACAGGGGGTATGGCTACACCTTC. It encodes CATSRGDRGYGYTF.

This clone was counted a few times. V is TRBV11-2 and J is TRBJ1-4, with D unresolved. V was shortened by 5 bases and J by 4 bases, with 11 bases between the two germline ends. The CDR3 totals 14 residues. CDR1 and CDR2 from the germline V gene are SGHAT and FQNNGV. The CDR3 DNA sequence: TGTGCCAGCAGCCCGGGCCAGGTTAATGAAAAACTGTTTTTT. Protein sequence: CASSPGQVNEKLFF.

This clone was seen more than once but under ten times. The rearrangement links TRBV5-4 to TRBJ1-1; D call uncertain. CDR1 and CDR2 (germline): SGHNT, YYREEE (reference sequence). The CDR3 runs to 14 residues. V was trimmed by 4 bases and J by 10 bases, leaving 20 bases between them. The CDR3 DNA follows: TGTGCCAGCAGCGCTTCGACAAACCCGGCGGGAGCTTTCTTT. Translated: CASSASTNPAGAFF.

The V gene is TRBV19, the J gene TRBJ2-7, with 14 nucleotides matching TRBD2. Germline V gene lookup returns CDR1 LNHDA and CDR2 SQIVND (reference sequence). The ends lost 5 bases at V and 2 bases at J; junction bases unmatched: 8. This CDR3 has 17 residues. CDR3 protein: CASSSGLAGARAYEQYF. CDR3 nucleotides: TGTGCCAGTAGTTCGGGACTAGCGGGAGCCCGAGCCTACGAGCAGTACTTC.

This chain joins TRBV14 and TRBJ1-1; D unclear. Per germline, CDR1 SGHDN and CDR2 FVKESK. The ends were cut back, 5 bases at V and 11 bases at J, with 15 bases in the middle. The CDR3 loop spans 12 amino acids. The chain's CDR3 is CASSGLGVWAFF. In DNA form, the CDR3 reads TGTGCCAGCAGCGGTCTGGGTGTTTGGGCTTTCTTT.

The V call is TRBV11-3, the J call TRBJ2-3, with 11 positions matching TRBD2. This CDR3 is built from 16 residues. V shed 5 bases, J shed 8 bases, and the junction held 12 bases outside the gene matches. In germline, CDR1 is SGHNT, CDR2 YENEEA. CDR3 residues: CASSPLAGAALGTQYF. The CDR3 DNA reads as TGTGCCAGCAGCCCACTAGCGGGGGCCGCTTTAGGTACGCAGTATTTT. Full variable domain (outside the CDR3, taken from reference TRBV11-3 and TRBJ2-3): EAGVVQSPRYKIIEKKQPVAFWCNPISGHNTLYWYLQNLGQGPELLIRYENEEAVDDSQLPKDRFSAERLKGVDSTLKIQPAELGDSAVYLCASSPLAGAALGTQYFGPGTRLTVL.

The CDR3 nucleotides read TGTGCCAGCAGTCGGACAGCGAACACCGGGGAGCTGTTTTTT. Translating gives CASSRTANTGELFF. The chain links TRBV5-5 to TRBJ2-2; weak D call: TRBD1 (6 bases). The V gene lost 5 bases and the J gene lost 0 bases, with 8 bases spanning the gap. The germline V gene has CDR1 SGHKS and CDR2 YYEKEE (reference sequence). This CDR3 has 14 amino acids.

V usage is TRBV5-1 and J usage is TRBJ2-7; 11 positions match TRBD2. After removal of 5 bases from V and 5 bases from J, the junction contained 12 bases not matched to a gene. Germline V gene data show CDR1 as SGHRS and CDR2 as YFSETQ. The CDR3 totals 16 residues. CDR3 DNA: TGCGCCAGCAGTCTCCATTCCGGGACTAGCGGCAACGAGCAGTACTTC. Residues: CASSLHSGTSGNEQYF.

The chain links TRBV14 to TRBJ2-7, with D tentatively TRBD2 (6 bases). In germline, CDR1 is SGHDN, CDR2 FVKESK. Trimming cost V 4 bases and J 2 bases, with 15 bases left between them. The CDR3 totals 15 residues. The CDR3 bases are TGTGCCAGCAGCCGAACCGGGACTGCCCCCTACGAGCAGTACTTC. Translating it yields CASSRTGTAPYEQYF.